These 8 T cell receptor beta chains were all obtained from the same sample, sequenced in a study of shared clonotypes between healthy human individuals. Data came from immunoSEQ multiplex PCR; TCRdb stores just in-frame clones and leaves some out. The profile shows hundreds of thousands of clones, 95% to 97% of them singletons. The naive CD8 subset, CD45RO-negative cells positively selected for CCR7, excluded terminally differentiated effector memory CD45RA+ cells. Input material: naive CD8+ T cells sorted from blood. These receptors were collected from a man between 25 and 39 years old in good health.

The rearrangement joins TRBV5-6 to TRBJ1-4; D gene unclear. The CDR3 has 15 amino acids. Per the germline V gene, CDR1 is SGHDT and CDR2 is YYEEEE. The V end lost 1 base, the J end lost 3 bases, and 10 bases lay between the germline ends. CDR3 sequence: CASSLRGSSNEKLFF. For the CDR3, the DNA is TGTGCCAGCAGCTTGCGAGGAAGTTCTAATGAAAAACTGTTTTTT.

The V and J genes are TRBV28 and TRBJ1-3; unclear D gene. V gave up 3 bases and J gave up 3 bases, with 9 bases separating them. The germline gives CDR1 MDHEN, CDR2 SYDVKM. The length of the CDR3 is 14 residues. Here the CDR3 reads CASSFMGNGNTIYF. The CDR3 DNA reads as TGTGCCAGCAGTTTCATGGGGAATGGAAACACCATATATTTT.

The rearrangement uses TRBV7-8 and TRBJ2-1, with D tentatively TRBD2 (5 bases). In germline, CDR1 is SGHVS, CDR2 FQNEAQ. V lost 5 bases, J lost 5 bases, and 19 bases lay in between. The CDR3 sequence is 16 residues long. The CDR3 loop is CASSLTAAVRNNEQFF. Here the CDR3 DNA reads TGTGCCAGCAGCCTAACAGCGGCTGTCCGTAACAATGAGCAGTTCTTC.

The chain links TRBV7-2 to TRBJ2-7; no definite D call. CDR1 is SGHTA and CDR2 is FQGNSA in the germline V gene. CDR3 length: 13 residues. Trimming stripped 4 bases from V and 3 bases from J, with 10 bases between. CDR3 DNA sequence: TGTGCCAGCAGCTCCCCAATAAGCTACGAGCAGTACTTC. This translates into CASSSPISYEQYF.

This sequence joins TRBV29-1 and TRBJ2-7; possible D gene TRBD1, 6 bases. V lost 5 bases and J 2 bases, leaving 13 bases between the germline ends. The CDR3 runs 13 residues. Per the germline V gene, CDR1 is SQVTM and CDR2 is ANQGSEA. CDR3 DNA sequence: TGCAGCGTTTTTCAGGGGTCGGCCTACGAGCAGTACTTC. Protein product: CSVFQGSAYEQYF.

The chain has TRBV13 and TRBJ2-5; D unclear. Germline CDR1 and CDR2: PRHDT and FYEKMQ (reference sequence). This CDR3 comprises 11 residues. The V end lost 2 bases, the J end lost 5 bases, and 3 bases lay between the germline ends. The CDR3 DNA is TGTGCCAGCAGCTTATGGGAGACCCAGTACTTC. Translated, it gives CASSLWETQYF.

The genes are TRBV11-2 and TRBJ1-2; D is undetermined. V lost 3 bases and J 8 bases, leaving 19 bases between the germline ends. Germline V gives CDR1 SGHAT, CDR2 FQNNGV. The CDR3 is made up of 15 amino acids. The CDR3 spells CASSFVGRPPEGYTF. CDR3 sequence (DNA): TGTGCCAGCAGCTTCGTTGGTAGGCCCCCGGAGGGCTACACCTTC.

The V and J genes are TRBV29-1 and TRBJ2-7; TRBD2 matches at 7 bases. Trimming cost V 5 bases and J 6 bases; bases outside gene matches: 7. The CDR3 has 12 residues. CDR1 and CDR2 (germline): SQVTM, ANQGSEA. As DNA, the CDR3 is TGCAGCGTTTCCACGGGGAGGGTCGAGCAGTACTTC. Translating gives CSVSTGRVEQYF.